The sequence of this T cell receptor (beta chain) was determined in a study of T cell responses to AZD1222 COVID-19 vaccine. The CDR3 is 13 amino acids. The junction had 4 bases not matched to a gene; V was cut back by 5 bases and J by 4 bases. As regards this clone: Its antigen is still unknown.

Study-wide results and limits: White British people made up most donors, females outnumbered males, and clonal diversity was possibly underestimated. There were vaccine-associated CD4 TCRs across spike, dominant at 160-218 and 743-854. A rise in Spike-specific TCR breadth and depth followed two AZD1222 doses.

The assay was immunoSEQ multiplex PCR, and TCRdb's table has in-frame clones only and misses some. The sample includes 90,000 to 110,000 clones, approximately 90% of them seen just once. The V gene is TRBV12-3 or TRBV12-4, the J gene TRBJ1-2, with TRBD1 matching over 7 bases. The sequence derives from an adult in good health. Sequencing used peripheral blood, obtained on day 0 of AZD1222 vaccination. CDR3 region: CASSAGQTYGYTF. CDR3 coding DNA: TGTGCCAGCAGTGCGGGACAGACCTATGGCTACACCTTC.